The clone carrying this TCR beta chain was detected many times. Antigen unknown. V shed 4 bases and J 7 bases; nucleotides not matched to a gene: 8. Germline CDR1 reads LGHNA; CDR2 reads YNFKEQ. The CDR3 is 15 amino acids. The study used a library that attached unique molecular identifiers to individual cDNA molecules. In the original workflow: The median was about 96,000 TCRs per sample, ranging 23,224 to 690,600. TCRdb re-analysed the RACE reads in MiXCR, keeping a single row per CDR3 protein. The V and J calls here are based on TCRdb, not the publication. Of some 80,000 distinct CDR3 sequences listed, 10% to 13% were seen once; the top ten hold roughly 2.4%. The source of the sample is a study of human T cells and chemical hapten exposure. The study, taken as a whole, reports: With regard to DPC sensitization, TCRs above 1 in 1000 frequency did not change. Significantly greater numbers of large CDR3 similarity clusters came from expanded TCRs than from controls.

Time point of the sample: patch test 2, 6 weeks after DPC sensitization. Documented treatment: therapeutic diphenylcyclopropenone sensitization with weekly scalp DPC. This sample comprised whole blood, obtained in connection with sensitization to the hapten diphenylcyclopropenone (DPC). This sequence joins TRBV4-2 and TRBJ2-1; TRBD1 agrees at 9 bases. The clonotype originates from a woman under 40 with alopecia areata. Some clones in this sample may be carry-over from other donors' samples. The CDR3 reads CASSRDRGYGNEQFF. As DNA, the CDR3 is TGTGCCAGCAGCCGTGACAGGGGGTACGGAAATGAGCAGTTCTTC.